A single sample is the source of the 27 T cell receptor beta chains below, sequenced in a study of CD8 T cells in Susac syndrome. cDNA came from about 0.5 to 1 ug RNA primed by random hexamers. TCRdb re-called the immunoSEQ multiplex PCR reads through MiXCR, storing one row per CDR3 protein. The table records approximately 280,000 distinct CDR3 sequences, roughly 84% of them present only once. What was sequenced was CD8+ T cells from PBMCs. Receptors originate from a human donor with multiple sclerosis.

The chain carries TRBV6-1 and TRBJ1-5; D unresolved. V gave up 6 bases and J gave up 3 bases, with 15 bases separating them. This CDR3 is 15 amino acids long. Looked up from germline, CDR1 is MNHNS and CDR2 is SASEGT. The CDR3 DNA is TGTGCCAGCAGCGAATGGTACTCCCCCAATCAGCCCCAGCATTTT. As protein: CASSEWYSPNQPQHF.

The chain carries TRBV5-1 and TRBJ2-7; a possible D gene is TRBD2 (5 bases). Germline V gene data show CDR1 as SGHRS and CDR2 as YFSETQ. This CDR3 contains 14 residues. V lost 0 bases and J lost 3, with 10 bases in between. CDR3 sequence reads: CASSLAGVIYEQYF. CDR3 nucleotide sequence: TGCGCCAGCAGCTTGGCCGGGGTAATCTACGAGCAGTACTTC.

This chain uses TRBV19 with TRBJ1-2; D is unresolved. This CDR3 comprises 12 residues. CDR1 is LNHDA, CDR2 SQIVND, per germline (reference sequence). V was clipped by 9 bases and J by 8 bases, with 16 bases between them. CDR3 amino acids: CASRLSLGGYTF. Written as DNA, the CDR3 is TGTGCCAGCCGACTTTCCTTGGGGGGCTACACCTTC. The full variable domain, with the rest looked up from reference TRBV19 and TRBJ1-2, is DGGITQSPKYLFRKEGQNVTLSCEQNLNHDAMYWYRQDPGQGLRLIYYSQIVNDFQKGDIAEGYSVSREKKESFPLTVTSAQKNPTAFYLCASRLSLGGYTFGSGTRLTVV.

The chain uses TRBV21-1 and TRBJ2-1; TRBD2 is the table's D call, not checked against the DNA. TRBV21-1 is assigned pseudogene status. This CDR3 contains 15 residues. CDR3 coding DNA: TGTGCGCGTTATACTACTAGCGGGAGGGCTCATGAGCAGTTCTTC. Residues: CARYTTSGRAHEQFF.

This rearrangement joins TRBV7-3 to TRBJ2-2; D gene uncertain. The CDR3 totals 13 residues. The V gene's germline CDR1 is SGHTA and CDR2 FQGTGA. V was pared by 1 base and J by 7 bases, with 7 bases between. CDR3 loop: CASSLIGNGELFF. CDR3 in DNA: TGTGCCAGCAGCTTAATTGGGAACGGGGAGCTGTTTTTT. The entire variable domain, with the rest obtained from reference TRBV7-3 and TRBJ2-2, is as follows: GAGVSQTPSNKVTEKGKYVELRCDPISGHTALYWYRQSLGQGPEFLIYFQGTGAADDSGLPNDRFFAVRPEGSVSTLKIQRTERGDSAVYLCASSLIGNGELFFGEGSRLTVL.

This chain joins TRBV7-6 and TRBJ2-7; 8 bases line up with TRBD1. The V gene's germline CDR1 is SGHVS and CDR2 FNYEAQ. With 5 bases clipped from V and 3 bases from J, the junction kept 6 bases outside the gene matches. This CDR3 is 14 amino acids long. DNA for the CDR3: TGTGCCAGCAGCCCCCGACAGGGGATCTACGAGCAGTACTTC. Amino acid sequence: CASSPRQGIYEQYF.

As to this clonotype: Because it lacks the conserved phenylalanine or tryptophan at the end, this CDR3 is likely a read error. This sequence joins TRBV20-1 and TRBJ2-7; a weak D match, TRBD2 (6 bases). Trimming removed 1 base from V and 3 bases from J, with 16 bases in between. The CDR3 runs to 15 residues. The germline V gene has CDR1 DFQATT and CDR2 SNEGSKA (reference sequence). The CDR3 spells CSARGVWGGGYEQYL. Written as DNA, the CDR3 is TGCAGTGCTAGAGGAGTTTGGGGAGGCGGCTACGAGCAGTACCTC.

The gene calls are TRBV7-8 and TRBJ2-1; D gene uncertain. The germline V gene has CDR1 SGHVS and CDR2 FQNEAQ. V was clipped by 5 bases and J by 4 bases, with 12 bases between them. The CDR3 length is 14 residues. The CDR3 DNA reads TGTGCCAGCAGCCCGCCGGACGGGTACAATGAGCAGTTCTTC. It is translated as CASSPPDGYNEQFF.

The CDR3 loop is CSARDWHDSPDETQYF. CDR3 DNA: TGCAGTGCTAGAGATTGGCACGATTCCCCAGACGAGACCCAGTACTTC. This chain connects TRBV20-1 to TRBJ2-5; D unclear. In germline, CDR1 is DFQATT, CDR2 SNEGSKA (reference sequence). Trimming took 0 bases from V and 5 from J, leaving 19 bases between them. The CDR3 runs to 16 residues.

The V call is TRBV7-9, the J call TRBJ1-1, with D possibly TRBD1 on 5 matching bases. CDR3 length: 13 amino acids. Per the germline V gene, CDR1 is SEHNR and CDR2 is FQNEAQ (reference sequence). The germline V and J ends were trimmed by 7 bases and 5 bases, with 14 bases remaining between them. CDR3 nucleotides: TGTGCCAGCATCTTCCCTGGGGGAACTGAAGCTTTCTTT. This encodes CASIFPGGTEAFF.

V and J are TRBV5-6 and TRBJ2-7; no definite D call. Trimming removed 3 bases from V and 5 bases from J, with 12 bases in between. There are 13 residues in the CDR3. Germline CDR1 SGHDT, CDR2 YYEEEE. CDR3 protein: CASSSINPHEQYF. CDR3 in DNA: TGTGCCAGCAGCTCGATAAATCCCCACGAGCAGTACTTC.

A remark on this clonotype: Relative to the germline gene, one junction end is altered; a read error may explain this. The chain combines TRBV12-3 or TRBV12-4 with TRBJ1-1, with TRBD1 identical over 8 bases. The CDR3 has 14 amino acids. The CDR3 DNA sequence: TGTGCCAGCAGTTGGGACAGGCCAGAGACTGAAGTTTTCTTT. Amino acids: CASSWDRPETEVFF.

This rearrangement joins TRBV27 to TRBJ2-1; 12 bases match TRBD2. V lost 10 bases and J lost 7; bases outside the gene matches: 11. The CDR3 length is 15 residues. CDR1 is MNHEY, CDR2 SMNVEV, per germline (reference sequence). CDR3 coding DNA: TGTGCCACCACACCGGGACTAGCGGGTGTGAATGAGCAGTTCTTC. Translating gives CATTPGLAGVNEQFF.

The CDR3: CATGDRSNYGYTF. The CDR3 nucleotides are TGTGCCACTGGGGACAGATCTAACTATGGCTACACCTTC. The V gene is TRBV21-1, the J gene TRBJ1-2; TRBD1 was called by the table and not checked on the DNA. TRBV21-1 has pseudogene status. The CDR3 has 13 amino acids.

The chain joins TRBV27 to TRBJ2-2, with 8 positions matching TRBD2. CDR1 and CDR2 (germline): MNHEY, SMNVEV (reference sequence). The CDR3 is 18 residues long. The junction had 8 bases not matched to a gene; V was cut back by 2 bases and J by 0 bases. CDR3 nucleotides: TGTGCCAGCAGTTTACTGAGCACGGGAGGGACGAACACCGGGGAGCTGTTTTTT. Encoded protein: CASSLLSTGGTNTGELFF.

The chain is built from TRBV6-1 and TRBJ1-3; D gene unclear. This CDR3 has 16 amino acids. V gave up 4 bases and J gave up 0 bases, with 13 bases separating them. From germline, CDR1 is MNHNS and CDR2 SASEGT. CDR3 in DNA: TGTGCCAGCAGTGTCGGCGTCAGACTCTCTGGAAACACCATATATTTT. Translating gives CASSVGVRLSGNTIYF.

The CDR3 sequence is CASSQIIFGTLKGTGELFF. The CDR3 nucleotides read TGTGCCAGCAGCCAGATTATTTTCGGGACCCTAAAAGGCACCGGGGAGCTGTTTTTT. The chain combines TRBV3-1 with TRBJ2-2; D is perhaps TRBD1 or TRBD2 (5 bases each). In germline, CDR1 is LGHDT, CDR2 YNNKEL (reference sequence). The CDR3 runs 19 residues. V was cut by 3 bases and J by 4 bases, with 24 bases left in between.

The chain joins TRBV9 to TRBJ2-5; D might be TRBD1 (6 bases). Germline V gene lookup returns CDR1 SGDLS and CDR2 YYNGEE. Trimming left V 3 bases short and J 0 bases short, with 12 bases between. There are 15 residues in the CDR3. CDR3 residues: CASSEGGSYQETQYF. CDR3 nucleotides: TGTGCCAGCAGCGAAGGGGGATCGTACCAAGAGACCCAGTACTTC.

For the CDR3, the DNA is TGCAGCGGGGGACTAGCGGCGTACCAAGAGACCCAGTACTTC. It is translated as CSGGLAAYQETQYF. The chain carries TRBV29-1 and TRBJ2-5; 11 bases map to TRBD2. This CDR3 is built from 14 residues. CDR1 is SQVTM, CDR2 ANQGSEA, per germline. V lost 7 bases to trimming and J lost 0 bases; unmatched junction nucleotides: 4.

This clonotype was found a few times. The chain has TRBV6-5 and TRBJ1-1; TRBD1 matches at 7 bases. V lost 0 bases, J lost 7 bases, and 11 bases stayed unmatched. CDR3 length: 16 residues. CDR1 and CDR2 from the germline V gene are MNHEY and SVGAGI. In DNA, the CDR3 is TGTGCCAGCAGTTACTCGACGGTAACAGGGGAGGTTGAAGCTTTCTTT. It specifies CASSYSTVTGEVEAFF.

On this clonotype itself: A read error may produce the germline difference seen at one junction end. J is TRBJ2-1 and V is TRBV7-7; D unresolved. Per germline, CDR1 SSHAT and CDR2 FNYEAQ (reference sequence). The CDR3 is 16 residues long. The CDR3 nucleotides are TGTGCTAGCAGCTTAGATTTTTCCTCGGCCTACAATGAGCAGTTCTTC. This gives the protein CASSLDFSSAYNEQFF.

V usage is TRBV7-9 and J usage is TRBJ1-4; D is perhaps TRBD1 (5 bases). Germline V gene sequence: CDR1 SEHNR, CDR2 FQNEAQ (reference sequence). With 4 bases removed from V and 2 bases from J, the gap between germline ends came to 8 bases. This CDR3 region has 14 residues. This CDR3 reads CASSSTETNEKLFF. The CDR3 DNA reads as TGTGCCAGCAGCTCGACAGAGACTAATGAAAAACTGTTTTTT.

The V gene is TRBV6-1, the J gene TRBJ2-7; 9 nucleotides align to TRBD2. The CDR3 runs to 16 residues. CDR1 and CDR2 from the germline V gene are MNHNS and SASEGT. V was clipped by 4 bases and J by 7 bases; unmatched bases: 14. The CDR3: CASSVLAGASRNEQYF. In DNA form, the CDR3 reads TGTGCCAGCAGTGTCTTAGCGGGAGCCTCGAGGAATGAGCAGTACTTC.

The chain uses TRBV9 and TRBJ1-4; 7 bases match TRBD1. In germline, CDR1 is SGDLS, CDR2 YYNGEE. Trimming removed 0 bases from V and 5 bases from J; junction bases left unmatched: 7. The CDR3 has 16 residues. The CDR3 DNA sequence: TGTGCCAGCAGCGTAGACAGGGGTGACCCCAATGAAAAACTGTTTTTT. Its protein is CASSVDRGDPNEKLFF. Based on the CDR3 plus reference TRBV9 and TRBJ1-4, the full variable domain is DSGVTQTPKHLITATGQRVTLRCSPRSGDLSVYWYQQSLDQGLQFLIQYYNGEERAKGNILERFSAQQFPDLHSELNLSSLELGDSALYFCASSVDRGDPNEKLFFGSGTQLSVL.

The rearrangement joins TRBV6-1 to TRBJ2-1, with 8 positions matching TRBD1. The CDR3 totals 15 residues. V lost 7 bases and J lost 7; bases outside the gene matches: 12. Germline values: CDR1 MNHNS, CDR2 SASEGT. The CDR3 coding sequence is TGTGCCAGCATCGTCCATGGCAGGGGGCATAATGAGCAGTTCTTC. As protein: CASIVHGRGHNEQFF.

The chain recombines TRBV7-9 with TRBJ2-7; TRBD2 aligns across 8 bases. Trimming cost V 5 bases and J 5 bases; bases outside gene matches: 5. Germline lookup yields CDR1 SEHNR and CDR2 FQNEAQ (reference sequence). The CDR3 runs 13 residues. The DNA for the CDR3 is TGTGCCAGCAGCCGCCGGACTAGCCACGAGCAGTACTTC. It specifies CASSRRTSHEQYF.

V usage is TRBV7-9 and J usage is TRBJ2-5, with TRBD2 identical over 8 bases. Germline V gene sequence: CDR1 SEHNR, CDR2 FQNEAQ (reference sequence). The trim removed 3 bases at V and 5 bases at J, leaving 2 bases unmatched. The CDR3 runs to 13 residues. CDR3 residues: CASSFSGMETQYF. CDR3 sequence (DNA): TGTGCCAGCAGCTTTAGCGGGATGGAGACCCAGTACTTC.